This T cell receptor beta chain was identified in a study of cytotoxic CD8 clonotypes in ibrutinib-treated CLL. General study results and limits: The study found baseline clonality above age-matched healthy donors, tracking circulating CD8+ T-cell counts. Sampling schedules were unmatched across sustained-remission and progressing patients. Stable or contracted on treatment, public clonotypes were also uncommon.

Turning to this clone: As yet, its antigen is unknown.

Investigators sourced 1.5 to 2 micrograms of genomic DNA from cryopreserved PBMCs for TCR beta libraries. The method was immunoSEQ multiplex PCR; TCRdb's version includes in-frame clones alone and lacks a portion of them. The sample carries about 140,000 clones, approximately 90% recorded once. The germline gives CDR1 MNHNY, CDR2 SVGAGI (reference sequence). The CDR3 has 15 amino acids. The trim removed 4 bases at V and 2 bases at J, leaving 4 bases unmatched. Sequences were derived from PBMCs, sampled after 12 months of ibrutinib treatment. The chain has TRBV6-6 and TRBJ1-5; 8 nucleotides align to TRBD1. The source is a human donor with chronic lymphocytic leukemia. The CDR3 spells CASSFPGGRNQPQHF. CDR3 coding DNA: TGTGCCAGCAGTTTTCCAGGGGGCCGCAATCAGCCCCAGCATTTT.